The T cell receptor beta chain under discussion was sequenced for a study of shared clonotypes between healthy human individuals. Each of the donors was a healthy adult who was HIV-negative and had not had a recent acute infection or vaccination. All the donors were Caucasian adults who lived in Nashville, Tennessee. Germline V lookup: CDR1 SGHRS, CDR2 YFSETQ. This CDR3 has 13 amino acids. The V and J ends lost 5 bases and 2 bases respectively, with 10 bases between them. Unsorted PBMC contributed approximately 280 ng DNA, tens of thousands of T cell genomes, to each replicate PCR. Clones were read by immunoSEQ multiplex PCR, and TCRdb kept only the in-frame ones, dropping some. The data show around 530,000 clones, roughly 79% seen once.

The receptor was derived from a woman aged 40 to 50 in good health. Some clones in this sample may be carry-over from other donors' samples. This chain uses TRBV5-1 with TRBJ1-2; no clear D gene. The sample consisted of PBMCs. This chain's CDR3 is CASRQEPNYGYTF. CDR3 nucleotides: TGCGCCAGCAGGCAGGAGCCCAACTATGGCTACACCTTC.